A selection of T cell receptor beta chains follows, all from one sample in a study of T cell responses to AZD1222 COVID-19 vaccine. Method: immunoSEQ multiplex PCR; TCRdb's copy keeps in-frame clones and lacks some. The sample has about 110,000 clones, more than 70% seen once. Sequencing used peripheral blood, obtained on day 0 of AZD1222 vaccination. These receptors were taken from an adult in good health. Each CDR3 is given with its conserved first and last residue. D genes are given only for firm matches. Clone size appears in some rows only: once, few, many, or a class for an expanded clone.

- TRBJ1-1 TRBV5-1 - CASSYRTEGLTEAFF TGCGCCAGCAGCTACCGGACCGAGGGTTTAACTGAAGCTTTCTTT
- TRBJ1-5 TRBV25-1 - CASSEGLAPQHF TGTGCCAGCAGTGAAGGCCTGGCCCCCCAGCATTTT
- TRBJ1-1 TRBV7-2 - CASSLDGANTEAFF TGTGCCAGCAGCTTAGACGGTGCGAACACTGAAGCTTTCTTT
TRBD1 TRBJ1-1 TRBV24-1 - CATAGTGLRVTEAFF TGTGCCACGGCCGGGACAGGGTTGCGGGTCACTGAAGCTTTCTTT
- TRBJ1-2 TRBV30 - CAWSSYGYTF TGTGCCTGGAGCAGCTATGGCTACACCTTC
- TRBJ1-1 TRBV5-4 few CASSSSGLGYTEAFF TGTGCCAGCAGCTCAAGCGGGCTGGGATACACTGAAGCTTTCTTT
- TRBJ1-5 TRBV29-1 - CSVTDGVNQPQHF TGCAGCGTCACAGACGGAGTAAATCAGCCCCAGCATTTT
- TRBJ1-6 TRBV3-1/TRBV3-2 - CASSAQGSSSPLHF TGTGCCAGCAGCGCCCAGGGGAGTAGCTCACCCCTCCACTTT
- TRBJ1-4 TRBV7-9 once CASSLADEGDNEKLFF TGTGCCAGCAGCTTAGCGGATGAGGGGGACAATGAAAAACTGTTTTTT
- TRBJ1-6 TRBV4-3 - CASSQIGAGSPLHF TGCGCCAGCAGCCAAATCGGGGCAGGTTCACCCCTCCACTTT
- TRBJ1-4 TRBV19 few CASRNSATTNEKLFF TGTGCCAGTAGAAATTCCGCTACAACTAATGAAAAACTGTTTTTT
TRBD2 TRBJ2-3 TRBV10-3 - CAISDTTSGRYTDTQYF TGTGCCATCAGCGACACTACTAGCGGGCGATACACAGATACGCAGTATTTT
- TRBJ2-1 TRBV6-2/TRBV6-3 - CASSPWGQYNEQFF TGTGCCAGCAGTCCCTGGGGTCAGTACAATGAGCAGTTCTTC
TRBD1 TRBJ1-1 TRBV18 - CASSRGQGPEAAFF TGTGCCAGCTCACGCGGACAGGGGCCCGAGGCCGCTTTCTTT
TRBD2 TRBJ2-2 TRBV2 - CASPIRTSGGKWTGELFF TGTGCCAGTCCGATTAGGACTAGCGGGGGGAAGTGGACCGGGGAGCTGTTTTTT
TRBD1 TRBJ1-2 TRBV9 - CASSVFGGQDEGYTF TGTGCCAGCAGCGTATTCGGGGGACAGGACGAAGGCTACACCTTC
TRBD1 TRBJ2-2 TRBV24-1 - CATNGQGNTGELFF TGTGCCACCAACGGACAGGGAAACACCGGGGAGCTGTTTTTT
TRBD1 TRBJ1-2 TRBV29-1 - CSAGQGADYGYTF TGCAGCGCCGGACAGGGGGCGGACTATGGCTACACCTTC
- TRBJ1-1 TRBV3-1/TRBV3-2 - CASSQPGPATEAFF TGTGCCAGCAGCCAGCCTGGACCGGCCACTGAAGCTTTCTTT
TRBD1 TRBJ1-2 TRBV28 - CASSPTGGHYGYTF TGTGCCAGCAGTCCGACAGGGGGCCATTATGGCTACACCTTC
- TRBJ2-2 TRBV18 - CASSLSALVGNGGELFF TGTGCCAGCTCACTTTCCGCGTTGGTCGGGAATGGCGGGGAGCTGTTTTTT
TRBD2 TRBJ2-3 TRBV29-1 - CSVGTSGGTDTQYF TGCAGCGTTGGGACTAGCGGGGGGACAGATACGCAGTATTTT
- TRBJ2-3 TRBV3-1/TRBV3-2 - CASSQADSKGGQYF TGTGCCAGCAGCCAAGCGGATTCTAAGGGGGGGCAGTATTTT
- TRBJ2-1 TRBV10-3 - CAISEPESSSYNEQFF TGTGCCATCAGTGAGCCGGAATCTAGCTCCTACAATGAGCAGTTCTTC
- TRBJ2-3 TRBV5-5 - CASSSLWGTDTQYF TGTGCCAGCAGCTCGCTGTGGGGTACAGATACGCAGTATTTT
- TRBJ2-7 TRBV3-1/TRBV3-2 - CASSQDSYEQYF TGTGCCAGCAGCCAAGATAGCTACGAGCAGTACTTC
TRBD2 TRBJ2-5 TRBV28 - CASSLWAQPGLAEETQYF TGTGCCAGCAGTTTATGGGCCCAACCGGGACTAGCGGAAGAGACCCAGTACTTC
- TRBJ2-7 TRBV6-5 - CASSTEDGPYEQYF TGTGCCAGCAGTACAGAGGACGGACCCTACGAGCAGTACTTC
TRBD1 TRBJ1-1 TRBV14 - CASSQGTGFDRHTEAFF TGTGCCAGCAGCCAAGGGACAGGATTTGATAGACACACTGAAGCTTTCTTT
- TRBJ1-6 TRBV6-5 - CASSLDSPSPLHF TGTGCCAGCAGTTTGGACAGTCCGTCACCCCTCCACTTT
TRBD1 TRBJ2-1 TRBV7-9 once CASSQGQGSLSSYNEQFF TGTGCCAGCAGCCAAGGACAGGGATCTCTGAGCTCCTACAATGAGCAGTTCTTC
- TRBJ1-2 TRBV7-2 - CASSLEQTNYGYTF TGTGCCAGCAGCTTAGAACAGACTAACTATGGCTACACCTTC
- TRBJ2-7 TRBV21-1 - CASSKVSRDTSYEQYF TGTGCCAGCAGCAAAGTAAGTCGGGACACCTCCTACGAGCAGTACTTC
- TRBJ2-5 TRBV28 - CASSFGSQETQYF TGTGCCAGCAGTTTTGGGTCTCAAGAGACCCAGTACTTC
- TRBJ2-5 TRBV12-3/TRBV12-4 - CASSPGDLETQYF TGTGCCAGCAGTCCCGGGGACTTAGAGACCCAGTACTTC
- TRBJ2-1 TRBV3-1/TRBV3-2 - CASSQAGTSYNEQFF TGTGCCAGCAGCCAAGCGGGGACGTCCTACAATGAGCAGTTCTTC
- TRBJ1-2 TRBV19 few CASLESYRVGSEGYTF TGTGCCAGTCTGGAAAGCTATCGGGTTGGGTCGGAAGGCTACACCTTC
- TRBJ1-4 TRBV6-5 - CASSYGGRNEKLFF TGTGCCAGCAGTTATGGGGGGCGGAATGAAAAACTGTTTTTT
- TRBJ2-1 TRBV6-4 once CASSDIGTDEHEQFF TGTGCCAGCAGTGACATCGGGACTGACGAGCATGAGCAGTTCTTC
TRBD2 TRBJ2-2 TRBV10-3 - CATDSGTANTGELFF TGTGCCACCGACAGCGGGACGGCGAACACCGGGGAGCTGTTTTTT
TRBD1 TRBJ2-1 TRBV5-4 - CATRAGGRENEQFF TGTGCCACGCGGGCAGGGGGAAGGGAAAATGAGCAGTTCTTC
- TRBJ2-7 TRBV5-1 - CASSPRLGGGRAYEQYF TGCGCCAGCAGCCCTCGACTAGGCGGGGGCCGAGCCTACGAGCAGTACTTC
TRBD2 TRBJ2-7 TRBV3-1/TRBV3-2 few CASSTSGVSYEQYF TGTGCCAGCAGCACTAGCGGGGTCTCCTACGAGCAGTACTTC
- TRBJ1-3 TRBV7-9 - CASSPTVSGNTIYF TGTGCCAGCAGCCCGACAGTCTCTGGAAACACCATATATTTT
- TRBJ2-5 TRBV12-5 few CASERETQYF TGTGCTAGTGAGCGGGAGACCCAGTACTTC
- TRBJ2-1 TRBV28 - CASSLGNEQFF TGTGCCAGCAGTTTAGGAAATGAGCAGTTCTTC
TRBD1 TRBJ1-5 TRBV7-9 - CASSAGQGYWQPQHF TGTGCCAGCAGCGCGGGACAGGGCTATTGGCAGCCCCAGCATTTT
TRBD1 TRBJ2-1 TRBV3-1/TRBV3-2 - CASSQDRQGAPSEQFF TGTGCCAGCAGCCAAGATCGACAGGGGGCACCTAGTGAGCAGTTCTTC
TRBD1 TRBJ1-2 TRBV28 - CASSRTTTGGRYGYTF TGTGCCAGCAGTAGAACCACAACAGGGGGGCGTTATGGCTACACCTTC
- TRBJ2-2 TRBV7-2 - CASSSGTSNTGELFF TGTGCCAGCAGCTCCGGGACTTCTAACACCGGGGAGCTGTTTTTT
- TRBJ1-2 TRBV5-4 - CASSLGLRDYGYTF TGTGCCAGCAGCTTGGGGCTGAGGGACTATGGCTACACCTTC
- TRBJ1-2 TRBV19 - CASSRSESQGLWGYTF TGTGCCAGTAGTAGATCAGAATCCCAAGGCCTCTGGGGCTACACCTTC
- TRBJ1-2 TRBV28 - CATRAIYGYTF TGTGCCACCAGGGCCATTTATGGCTACACCTTC
TRBD1 TRBJ1-1 TRBV28 - CASSLDGQGPMNTEAFF TGTGCCAGCAGTTTAGACGGACAGGGCCCTATGAACACTGAAGCTTTCTTT
- TRBJ2-7 TRBV7-2 - CASSSGHAASYEQYF TGTGCCAGCAGCTCAGGACATGCGGCCTCCTACGAGCAGTACTTC
- TRBJ1-1 TRBV5-1 - CASSLVAGNTEAFF TGCGCCAGCAGCTTGGTGGCAGGGAACACTGAAGCTTTCTTT
TRBD1 TRBJ2-2 TRBV19 - CASSPRGTGGTGELFF TGTGCCAGTAGCCCCCGGGGGACAGGGGGCACCGGGGAGCTGTTTTTT
- TRBJ1-3 TRBV18 - CASSPSGADTIYF TGTGCCAGCTCTCCGTCGGGGGCTGACACCATATATTTT
TRBD2 TRBJ2-7 TRBV30 few CAWSDPPRLAATYEQYF TGTGCCTGGAGTGACCCCCCAAGACTAGCGGCCACCTACGAGCAGTACTTC
TRBD1 TRBJ2-2 TRBV6-5 - CASSLGQGLTGELFF TGTGCCAGCAGCTTGGGACAGGGGCTGACCGGGGAGCTGTTTTTT